This T cell receptor beta chain was documented in a study of CD8 T cells in ankylosing spondylitis. Study conclusions and caveats: Significantly higher representation of disease-linked clones was reported for matched ankylosing spondylitis synovial fluid. Earlier authors reported some of these motif variants in reactive arthritis synovial fluid and blood. Disease-linked clones had a CD8+ phenotype and relatively low frequency in peripheral blood.

There are many counts of this clonotype. Its antigen is unknown. With molecular barcodes, quantitative 5'-RACE was used to make the TCR beta libraries. MiXCR, applied by TCRdb to the 5' RACE reads, yields one record per CDR3 protein. The sample comprises 50,000 to 60,000 distinct CDR3 sequences, approximately 8% of which are singletons, and approximately 8.5% rests with the top ten. There are 13 residues in the CDR3. The V gene's germline CDR1 is SQVTM and CDR2 ANQGSEA. Trimming stripped 0 bases from V and 0 bases from J, with 3 bases between. Material: blood, either unsorted or a sorted T cell fraction (not recorded which). The chain joins TRBV29-1 to TRBJ2-4, with D uncertain. The sequence came from a female donor with ankylosing spondylitis or in good health (not recorded which). CDR3 nucleotides: TGCAGCGTTGAAGATCTAGCCAAAAACATTCAGTACTTC. It specifies CSVEDLAKNIQYF.